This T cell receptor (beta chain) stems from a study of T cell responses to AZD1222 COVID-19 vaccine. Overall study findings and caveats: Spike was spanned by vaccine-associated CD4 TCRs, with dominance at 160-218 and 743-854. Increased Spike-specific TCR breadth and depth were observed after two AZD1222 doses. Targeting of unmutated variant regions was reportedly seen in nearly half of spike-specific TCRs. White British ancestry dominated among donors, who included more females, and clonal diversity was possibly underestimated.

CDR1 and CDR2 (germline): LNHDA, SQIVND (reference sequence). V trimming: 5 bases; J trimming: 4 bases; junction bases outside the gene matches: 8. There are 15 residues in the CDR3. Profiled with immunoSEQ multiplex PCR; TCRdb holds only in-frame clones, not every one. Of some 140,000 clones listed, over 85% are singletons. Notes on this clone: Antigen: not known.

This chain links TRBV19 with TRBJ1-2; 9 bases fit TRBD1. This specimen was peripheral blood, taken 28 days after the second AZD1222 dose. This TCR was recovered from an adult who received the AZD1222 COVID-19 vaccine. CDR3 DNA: TGTGCCAGTAGTGTTAGGACAGGGGAAATCTATGGCTACACCTTC. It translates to CASSVRTGEIYGYTF.